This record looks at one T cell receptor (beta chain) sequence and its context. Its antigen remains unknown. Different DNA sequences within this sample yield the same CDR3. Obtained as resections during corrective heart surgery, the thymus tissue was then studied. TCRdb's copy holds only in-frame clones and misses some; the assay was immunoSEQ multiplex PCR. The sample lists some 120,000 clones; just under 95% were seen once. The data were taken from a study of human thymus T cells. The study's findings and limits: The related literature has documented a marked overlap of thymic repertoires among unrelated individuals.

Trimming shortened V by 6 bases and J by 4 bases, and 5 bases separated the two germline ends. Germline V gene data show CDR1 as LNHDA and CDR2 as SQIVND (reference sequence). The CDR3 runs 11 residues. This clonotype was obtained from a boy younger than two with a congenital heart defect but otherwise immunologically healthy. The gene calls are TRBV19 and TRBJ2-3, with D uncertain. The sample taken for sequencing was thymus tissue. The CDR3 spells CASSKADTQYF. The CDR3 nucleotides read TGTGCCAGTAGCAAGGCAGATACGCAGTATTTT.